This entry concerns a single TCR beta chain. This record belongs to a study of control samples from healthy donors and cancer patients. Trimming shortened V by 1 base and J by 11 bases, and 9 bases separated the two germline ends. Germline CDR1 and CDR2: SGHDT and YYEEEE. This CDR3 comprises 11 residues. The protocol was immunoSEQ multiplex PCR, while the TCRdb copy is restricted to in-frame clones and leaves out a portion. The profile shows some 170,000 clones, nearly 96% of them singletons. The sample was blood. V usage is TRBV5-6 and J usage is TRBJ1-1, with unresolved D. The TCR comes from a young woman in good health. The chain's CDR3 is CASSLREAAFF. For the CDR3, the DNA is TGTGCCAGCAGCTTGAGGGAGGCGGCTTTCTTT.